This paragraph covers one T cell receptor (beta chain) sequence. What it binds is unknown. The germline gives CDR1 MGHRA, CDR2 YSYEKL. The CDR3 contains 16 residues. Trimming removed 0 bases from V and 2 bases from J, with 13 bases in between. This record comes from a study of CD8+ T cells in alopecia areata. Study background: Treated patients were given oral tofacitinib, which was dosed at 5 to 10 mg twice daily. Tofacitinib administration persisted for 6 to 18 months, succeeded by 6 months off drug.

Study-level findings and limits: Among patients, TCR sharing was less clear than in mice, a difference possibly due in part to HLA diversity in the patient population. In scalp samples, resident alphabeta T cells of normal skin are also sequenced.

In each case, RNA was isolated and then reverse transcribed into cDNA as the sequencing template. Repertoires were generated with immunoSEQ multiplex PCR, while TCRdb's copy carries only in-frame clones and drops some. Of roughly 150,000 clones in the sample, over 70% were seen once. This receptor was taken from a human donor with alopecia areata. This specimen consisted of CD8+ T cells sorted from blood, obtained at week 0. J is TRBJ1-2 and V is TRBV4-1; a possible D gene is TRBD1 (5 bases). CDR3 sequence: CASSQEPQGINYGYTF. The CDR3 nucleotides are TGCGCCAGCAGCCAAGAACCTCAGGGAATAAACTATGGCTACACCTTC.